A selection of T cell receptor beta chains follows, all from one sample in a study of shared clonotypes between healthy human individuals. Only in-frame clones appear in the TCRdb table, and some are missing; sequencing was by immunoSEQ multiplex PCR. The table includes roughly 2.4 million clones, almost 96% detected once. The sequenced sample consisted of naive CD4+ T cells sorted from blood. The receptors originated from a young man in good health. CDR3s include the opening cysteine and the closing phenylalanine or tryptophan. D genes are given only for firm matches. Size is omitted from some rows. Given values are once, few, many or a class for expanded clones.

TRBJ2-7,-,TRBV7-9,-,CASSLRVRTEGEQYF,TGTGCCAGCAGCTTAAGGGTCCGGACAGAAGGGGAGCAGTACTTC
TRBJ2-1,-,TRBV4-1,-,CASSQPAANEQFF,TGCGCCAGCAGCCAGCCAGCCGCGAATGAGCAGTTCTTC
TRBJ1-6,-,TRBV4-2,-,CASSQDWVRMDSPLHF,TGTGCCAGCAGCCAAGATTGGGTCAGAATGGATTCACCCCTCCACTTT
TRBJ2-7,-,TRBV6-1,-,CASSKTASYEQYF,TGTGCCAGCAGTAAGACAGCCTCCTACGAGCAGTACTTC
TRBJ2-3,-,TRBV5-1,TRBD2,CASSFELAGATDTQYF,TGCGCCAGCAGCTTTGAGCTAGCGGGTGCCACAGATACGCAGTATTTT
TRBJ1-5,-,TRBV5-1,TRBD1,CASSPDRGDQPQHF,TGCGCCAGCAGCCCTGACAGGGGGGATCAGCCCCAGCATTTT
TRBJ1-4,-,TRBV5-1,TRBD1,CASSLATRTGNNEKLFF,TGCGCCAGCAGCTTGGCCACCAGGACAGGGAACAATGAAAAACTGTTTTTT
TRBJ1-6,-,TRBV6-1,-,CASSALGESPLHF,TGTGCCAGCAGTGCCTTAGGGGAATCACCCCTCCACTTT
TRBJ1-5,few,TRBV10-3,-,CAISGGRANQPQHF,TGTGCCATCAGTGGAGGCAGAGCGAATCAGCCCCAGCATTTT
TRBJ1-1,few,TRBV30,-,CAWRADDRGTEAFF,TGTGCCTGGAGGGCGGACGATAGGGGTACTGAAGCTTTCTTT
TRBJ2-1,-,TRBV7-2,TRBD2,CASSSTSLSSYNEQFF,TGTGCCAGCAGCTCGACTAGCCTGAGCTCCTACAATGAGCAGTTCTTC
TRBJ2-1,-,TRBV6-5,-,CASSYSEAVHNEQFF,TGTGCCAGCAGTTACTCAGAGGCTGTCCACAATGAGCAGTTCTTC
TRBJ2-7,-,TRBV6-5,TRBD2,CASSLGTSGTQQYF,TGTGCCAGCAGCCTCGGGACTAGCGGGACGCAGCAGTACTTC
TRBJ2-7,-,TRBV2,TRBD1,CASVLGGTGGREQYF,TGTGCCAGCGTCCTCGGCGGGACAGGGGGACGCGAGCAGTACTTC
TRBJ1-5,-,TRBV6-5,TRBD1,CASSSGTATNQPQHF,TGTGCCAGCAGTTCAGGGACAGCGACCAATCAGCCCCAGCATTTT
TRBJ2-6,-,TRBV5-1,-,CASGERPSGANVLTF,TGCGCCAGCGGGGAAAGGCCCTCTGGGGCCAACGTCCTGACTTTC
TRBJ2-5,-,TRBV6-5,-,CASSWAPVETQYF,TGTGCCAGCAGTTGGGCACCGGTTGAGACCCAGTACTTC
TRBJ1-6,-,TRBV7-2,TRBD1,CASSLGGGINSPLHF,TGTGCCAGCAGCTTAGGAGGGGGCATAAATTCACCCCTCCACTTT
TRBJ2-1,-,TRBV5-1,TRBD1,CASSSQTGDNEQFF,TGCGCCAGCAGCTCTCAGACAGGGGACAATGAGCAGTTCTTC
TRBJ2-7,-,TRBV2,-,CACRDQSYEQYF,TGTGCCTGCCGGGACCAATCCTACGAGCAGTACTTC
TRBJ1-4,-,TRBV2,-,CASSEDTGLVNEKLFF,TGTGCCAGCAGTGAAGATACAGGGTTGGTTAATGAAAAACTGTTTTTT
TRBJ1-3,-,TRBV6-6,-,CASSYNGNTIYF,TGTGCCAGCAGTTACAACGGAAACACCATATATTTT
TRBJ1-4,-,TRBV11-2,-,CASSLARVGEKLFF,TGTGCCAGCAGCTTAGCCAGGGTAGGGGAAAAACTGTTTTTT
TRBJ1-1,-,TRBV6-1,-,CASSEARVLNTEAFF,TGTGCCAGCAGTGAAGCGCGGGTCCTCAACACTGAAGCTTTCTTT
TRBJ2-7,-,TRBV6-6,-,CASSYDAGKPREQYF,TGTGCCAGCAGTTACGATGCAGGGAAGCCCCGCGAGCAGTACTTC
TRBJ2-2,-,TRBV5-1,TRBD2,CASRAGGKNTGELFF,TGCGCCAGCAGAGCGGGAGGAAAGAACACCGGGGAGCTGTTTTTT
TRBJ2-7,-,TRBV11-2,-,CASSPPGYEQYF,TGTGCCAGCAGCCCTCCGGGCTACGAGCAGTACTTC
TRBJ2-3,-,TRBV10-1,-,CASSEPPTDTQYF,TGCGCCAGCAGTGAACCTCCAACAGATACGCAGTATTTT
TRBJ2-1,-,TRBV10-3,TRBD1,CATYPGQGAALYNEQFF,TGTGCCACCTACCCGGGACAGGGGGCGGCCCTCTACAATGAGCAGTTCTTC
TRBJ1-6,-,TRBV7-9,-,CASQGGVIGSPLHF,TGTGCCAGCCAGGGAGGGGTTATCGGTTCACCCCTCCACTTT